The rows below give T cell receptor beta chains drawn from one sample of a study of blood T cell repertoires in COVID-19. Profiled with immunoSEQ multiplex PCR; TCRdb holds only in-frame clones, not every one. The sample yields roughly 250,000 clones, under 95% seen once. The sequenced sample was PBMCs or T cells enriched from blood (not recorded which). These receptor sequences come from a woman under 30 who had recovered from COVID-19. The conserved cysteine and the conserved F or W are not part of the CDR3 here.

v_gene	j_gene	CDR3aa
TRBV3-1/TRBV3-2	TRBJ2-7	ASSSGAGLALFYEQY
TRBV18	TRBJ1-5	ASSPQGSGNQPQH
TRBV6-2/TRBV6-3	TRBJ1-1	ASSSRTGNTEAF
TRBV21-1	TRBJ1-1	ASSKKGAGKNTEAF
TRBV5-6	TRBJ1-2	ASSLDTNYGYT
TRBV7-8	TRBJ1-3	ASSLEGGVGNTIY
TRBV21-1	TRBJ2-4	ASSNLFRGDREAKNIQY
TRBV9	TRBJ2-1	ASSVVGGEQF
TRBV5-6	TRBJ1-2	ASSLRGFGSGYT
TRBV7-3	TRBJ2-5	ASSEDSQETQY
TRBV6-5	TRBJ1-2	ASRPGQANNYGYT
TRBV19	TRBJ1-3	ASSIRLAPGNTIY
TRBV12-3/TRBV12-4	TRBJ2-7	ASSSSSYEQY
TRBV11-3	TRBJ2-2	ASSSHLAGLTGELF
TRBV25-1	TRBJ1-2	ASSGGQGFNYGYT
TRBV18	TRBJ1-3	ASSPTGGNTIY
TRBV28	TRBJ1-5	ASSLSGYGGTQPQH
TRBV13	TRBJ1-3	ASSRTGSGNTIY
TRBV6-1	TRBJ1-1	ASSERQGITEAF
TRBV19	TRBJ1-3	ASTPSPGTGKRGNTIY
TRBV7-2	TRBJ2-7	ASSLIRSSYEQY
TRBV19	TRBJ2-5	ASRKQGQETQY
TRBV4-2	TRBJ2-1	ASSLGENEQF
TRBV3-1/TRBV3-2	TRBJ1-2	ASIGEGGYT
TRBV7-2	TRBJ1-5	ASSLVRQGTSNQPQH